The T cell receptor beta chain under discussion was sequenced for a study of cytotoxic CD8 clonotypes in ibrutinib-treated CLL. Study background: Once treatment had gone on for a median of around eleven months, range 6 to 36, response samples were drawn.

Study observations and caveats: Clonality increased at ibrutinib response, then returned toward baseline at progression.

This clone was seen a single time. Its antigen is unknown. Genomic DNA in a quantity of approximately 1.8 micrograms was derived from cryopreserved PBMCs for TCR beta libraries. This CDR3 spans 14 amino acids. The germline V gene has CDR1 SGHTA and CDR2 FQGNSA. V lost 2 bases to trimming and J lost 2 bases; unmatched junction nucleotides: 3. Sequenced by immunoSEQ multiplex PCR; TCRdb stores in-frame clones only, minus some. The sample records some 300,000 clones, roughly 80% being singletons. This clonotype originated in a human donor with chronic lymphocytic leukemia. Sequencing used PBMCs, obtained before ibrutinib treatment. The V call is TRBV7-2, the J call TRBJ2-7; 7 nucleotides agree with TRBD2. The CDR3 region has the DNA TGTGCCAGCAGCTTATTTGCGGGAGCCTACGAGCAGTACTTC. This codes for CASSLFAGAYEQYF.